The next 9 T cell receptor beta chains were all read from a single sample in a study of graft-versus-host responses after intestinal transplantation. Data came from immunoSEQ multiplex PCR; TCRdb stores just in-frame clones and leaves some out. The data show some 90,000 clones, around nine tenths seen once. For these TCRs, the target antigens are not known. Sequencing used unstimulated CD4+ T cells sorted from spleen or lymph node cells, obtained before intestinal transplant. The receptors were sampled from a human donor who received an intestinal transplant.

The gene calls are TRBV19 and TRBJ2-2; 12 positions agree with TRBD2. V was pared by 4 bases and J by 1 base, with 1 base of the junction left unmatched. CDR3 length: 16 amino acids. The germline CDR1 and CDR2 sequences are LNHDA and SQIVND (reference sequence). DNA for the CDR3: TGTGCCAGTAGTAAGACTAGCGGGAGGAACACCGGGGAGCTGTTTTTT. Its translation: CASSKTSGRNTGELFF. The variable domain in full, with the rest retrieved from reference TRBV19 and TRBJ2-2, is DGGITQSPKYLFRKEGQNVTLSCEQNLNHDAMYWYRQDPGQGLRLIYYSQIVNDFQKGDIAEGYSVSREKKESFPLTVTSAQKNPTAFYLCASSKTSGRNTGELFFGEGSRLTVL.

This sequence joins TRBV6-5 and TRBJ1-5; the match to TRBD1 covers 9 bases. The CDR3 runs 15 residues. Per the germline V gene, CDR1 is MNHEY and CDR2 is SVGAGI. The V segment lost 6 bases and the J segment 3 bases; nucleotides outside the gene matches: 6. The CDR3 DNA sequence: TGTGCCAGCAGAGCGGACAGGGGTGCCAATCAGCCCCAGCATTTT. Protein: CASRADRGANQPQHF.

The CDR3, as DNA: TGTGCCAGCAGCCAGGGGACTAGCGAACGCACAGATACGCAGTATTTT. Protein product: CASSQGTSERTDTQYF. V is TRBV4-2 and J is TRBJ2-3; TRBD2 agrees at 10 bases. Trimming took 3 bases from V and 1 from J; bases not matched to a gene: 4. The CDR3 is 16 amino acids. Germline loops: CDR1 LGHNA, CDR2 YNFKEQ.

V gene TRBV29-1 combines with J gene TRBJ2-1, with TRBD1 as a possible D gene (5 bases). The CDR3 spans 14 residues. Germline loops: CDR1 SQVTM, CDR2 ANQGSEA. V lost 4 bases, J lost 0 bases, and 10 bases lay in between. CDR3 in DNA: TGCAGCGTTGTACCCGACAGCTCCTACAATGAGCAGTTCTTC. Its translation is CSVVPDSSYNEQFF.

The chain carries TRBV18 and TRBJ2-1; D is uncertain. The V gene's germline CDR1 is KGHSH and CDR2 LQKENI. Trimming removed 3 bases from V and 8 bases from J, with 11 bases in between. CDR3 length equals 13 residues. CDR3 amino acids: CASSPYVLDEQFF. CDR3 bases: TGTGCCAGCTCACCTTACGTACTCGATGAGCAGTTCTTC.

The table lists this clone with a count of one. The rearrangement uses TRBV30 and TRBJ1-1; 10 nucleotides line up with TRBD1. The germline gives CDR1 GTSNPN, CDR2 SVGIG (reference sequence). This CDR3 region has 14 residues. The J segment lost 5 bases and the V segment lost 4 bases, leaving 7 bases of the junction unmatched. The CDR3 nucleotides read TGTGCCTGGACAGCAGACAGGGGGCGAACTGAAGCTTTCTTT. Protein sequence: CAWTADRGRTEAFF.

V gene TRBV7-2 combines with J gene TRBJ2-1; TRBD2 agrees at 10 bases. V shed 5 bases, J shed 4 bases, and the junction held 5 bases outside the gene matches. This CDR3 is built from 15 residues. Germline CDR1 SGHTA, CDR2 FQGNSA. The CDR3, as DNA: TGTGCCAGCAGCCAGGGGACTAGCGTGTACAATGAGCAGTTCTTC. Amino acid sequence: CASSQGTSVYNEQFF.

CDR3 DNA: TGTGCCAGTAGGGCGACCGCAACTAATGAAAAACTGTTTTTT. This gives the protein CASRATATNEKLFF. This sequence joins TRBV18 and TRBJ1-4; no clear D gene. Trimming cost V 9 bases and J 0 bases, with 11 bases left between them. Germline V CDR1 and CDR2: KGHSH, LQKENI. The CDR3 has 14 residues.

This clone was seen a single time. This chain joins TRBV5-1 and TRBJ1-2, with 11 bases that match TRBD1. V was clipped by 4 bases and J by 4 bases; unmatched bases: 9. Germline V CDR1 and CDR2: SGHRS, YFSETQ. This CDR3 has 16 amino acids. CDR3 sequence (DNA): TGCGCCAGCAGCGAGGACAGGGGGCCCGGCACCTATGGCTACACCTTC. Protein product: CASSEDRGPGTYGYTF.